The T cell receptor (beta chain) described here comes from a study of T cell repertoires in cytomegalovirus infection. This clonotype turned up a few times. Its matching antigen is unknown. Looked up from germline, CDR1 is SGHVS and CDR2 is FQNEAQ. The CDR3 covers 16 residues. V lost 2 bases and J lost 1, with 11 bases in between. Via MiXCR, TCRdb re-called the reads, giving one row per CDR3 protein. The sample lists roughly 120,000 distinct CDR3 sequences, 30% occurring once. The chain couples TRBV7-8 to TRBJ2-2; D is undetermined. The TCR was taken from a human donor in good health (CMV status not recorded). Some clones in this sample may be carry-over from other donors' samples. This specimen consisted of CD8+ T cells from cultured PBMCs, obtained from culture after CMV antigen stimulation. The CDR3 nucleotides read TGTGCCAGCAGCTTATTACATCTGGGGAACACCGGGGAGCTGTTTTTT. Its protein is CASSLLHLGNTGELFF.